Below, 25 T cell receptor beta chains from the same sample are listed, as sequenced in a study of CD8 T cells in ankylosing spondylitis. TCRdb reprocessed the 5' RACE reads with MiXCR, giving one entry per CDR3 protein. The repertoire holds approximately 210,000 distinct CDR3 sequences, with around 13% as singletons. Sequencing input: blood, either unsorted or a sorted T cell fraction (not recorded which). The receptors were gathered from a male donor with ankylosing spondylitis or in good health (not recorded which).

This clonotype was counted once. The chain recombines TRBV9 with TRBJ2-2, with 7 bases identical to TRBD2. V lost 0 bases and J lost 1; bases outside the gene matches: 0. Germline assignment: CDR1 SGDLS and CDR2 YYNGEE. The CDR3 covers 15 residues. CDR3 sequence (DNA): TGTGCCAGCAGCGTAGCGGGAGGGAACACCGGGGAGCTGTTTTTT. Translated, it gives CASSVAGGNTGELFF.

This clonotype appeared a few times. The CDR3 DNA sequence: TGTGCCAGCAGCGTCTGGGGCCTCTATGGCTACACCTTC. Protein: CASSVWGLYGYTF. The chain joins TRBV9 to TRBJ1-2; TRBD1 is a possible D gene (5 bases). V lost 2 bases and J 4 bases, leaving 9 bases between the germline ends. The CDR3 is 13 amino acids. Germline V gene sequence: CDR1 SGDLS, CDR2 YYNGEE.

The CDR3 loop is CSAIGTSGPSTFF. The DNA for the CDR3 is TGCAGTGCTATCGGGACTAGCGGGCCTTCGACCTTCTTC. V and J are TRBV20-1 and TRBJ2-1; 12 positions agree with TRBD2. CDR3 length: 13 amino acids. V lost 4 bases to trimming and J lost 16 bases; unmatched junction nucleotides: 11. Germline V gene lookup returns CDR1 DFQATT and CDR2 SNEGSKA (reference sequence).

The table lists this clonotype with a few counts. The chain carries TRBV7-9 and TRBJ2-1, with D hard to call. The germline gives CDR1 SEHNR, CDR2 FQNEAQ (reference sequence). This CDR3 comprises 12 residues. V was clipped by 1 base and J by 10 bases, with 8 bases between them. The CDR3 DNA is TGTGCCAGCAGCTTAGACGTGCGAGAGCAGTTCTTC. Translation: CASSLDVREQFF.

The chain recombines TRBV7-9 with TRBJ2-1; no reliable D call. Trimming stripped 5 bases from V and 8 bases from J, with 10 bases between. CDR3 length: 12 residues. Looked up from germline, CDR1 is SEHNR and CDR2 is FQNEAQ (reference sequence). This chain's CDR3 is CASSRPVDEQFF. Written as DNA, the CDR3 is TGTGCCAGCAGCCGACCCGTGGATGAGCAGTTCTTC.

CDR3 amino acids: CASSTEGTGEFPWSYEQYF. CDR3 nucleotide sequence: TGTGCCAGCAGTACCGAGGGGACGGGAGAATTTCCATGGAGCTACGAGCAGTACTTC. The V and J genes are TRBV6-4 and TRBJ2-7, with TRBD2 as a possible D gene (6 bases). The germline V and J ends were trimmed by 5 bases and 3 bases, with 29 bases remaining between them. Germline values: CDR1 MRHNA, CDR2 SNTAGT. This CDR3 is 19 amino acids long.

The chain employs TRBV12-5 and TRBJ1-1; TRBD1 agrees at 11 bases. The ends lost 5 bases at V and 5 bases at J; junction bases unmatched: 7. The CDR3 is made up of 15 amino acids. In germline, CDR1 is LGHNT, CDR2 FRNRAP. The chain's CDR3 is CASGAQDRGQTEAFF. The DNA of the CDR3 is TGTGCTAGTGGTGCCCAGGACAGGGGGCAAACTGAAGCTTTCTTT.

This clonotype was seen a few times. The chain employs TRBV28 and TRBJ2-7; D gene unclear. V lost 1 base, J lost 3 bases, and 7 bases lay in between. This CDR3 contains 13 residues. The V gene's germline CDR1 is MDHEN and CDR2 SYDVKM. The CDR3 nucleotides are TGTGCCAGCAGTTTATTTTTGGGCTACGAGCAGTACTTC. Translation gives CASSLFLGYEQYF.

The chain uses TRBV12-3 or TRBV12-4 and TRBJ2-1, with 11 bases lining up with TRBD2. V shed 0 bases, J shed 0 bases, and the junction held 7 bases outside the gene matches. The CDR3 length is 19 residues. CDR3 amino acids: CASSLAWTSGSGSYNEQFF. The CDR3 DNA follows: TGTGCCAGCAGTTTAGCCTGGACTAGCGGGTCGGGCTCCTACAATGAGCAGTTCTTC.

This rearrangement joins TRBV19 to TRBJ2-1, with D perhaps TRBD2 (6 bases). This CDR3 contains 13 residues. Per germline, CDR1 LNHDA and CDR2 SQIVND (reference sequence). V dropped 3 bases and J dropped 3 bases, with 6 bases sitting between them. CDR3 region: CASSMGLYNEQFF. In nucleotides, the CDR3 is TGTGCCAGTAGTATGGGACTCTACAATGAGCAGTTCTTC.

This clonotype was seen more than once but under ten times. The rearrangement joins TRBV5-1 to TRBJ2-1, with D perhaps TRBD2 (6 bases). The V end was cut by 2 bases, the J end by 4 bases, with 16 bases between. The CDR3 is made up of 16 amino acids. CDR1 SGHRS and CDR2 YFSETQ come from the germline V gene. The CDR3 loop is CASSFSVAELYNEQFF. As DNA, the CDR3 is TGCGCCAGCAGCTTTAGCGTAGCGGAATTGTACAATGAGCAGTTCTTC.

This clonotype came up many times. The chain employs TRBV12-3 or TRBV12-4 and TRBJ2-2; TRBD1 agrees at 8 bases. J gave up 8 bases and V 5 bases, and 7 bases lay outside the gene matches. CDR3 length equals 14 residues. The DNA for the CDR3 is TGTGCCAGCAGTCCAGGGGGCGGGTTAGGGGAGCTGTTTTTT. It codes for CASSPGGGLGELFF.

This clonotype showed up just a few times. The chain recombines TRBV4-1 with TRBJ1-3; a possible D gene is TRBD1 (5 bases). Trimming cost V 4 bases and J 8 bases, with 21 bases left between them. The germline CDR1 and CDR2 sequences are MGHRA and YSYEKL. This CDR3 is 16 amino acids long. The CDR3 DNA sequence: TGCGCCAGCAGCCCCCCACCACGCGGGGGGGTAGACACCATATATTTT. The encoded protein is CASSPPPRGGVDTIYF.

This clonotype occurred many times. The chain employs TRBV5-1 and TRBJ2-1, with 10 bases matching TRBD2. V dropped 0 bases and J dropped 7; count of bases not matched to a gene: 7. CDR3 size: 16 residues. Germline V gene lookup returns CDR1 SGHRS and CDR2 YFSETQ. In DNA form, the CDR3 reads TGCGCCAGCAGCTTGGTCCAGCGGGAGGGCCTGAATGAGCAGTTCTTC. Its translation: CASSLVQREGLNEQFF. Complete variable domain (other parts from reference TRBV5-1 and TRBJ2-1): KAGVTQTPRYLIKTRGQQVTLSCSPISGHRSVSWYQQTPGQGLQFLFEYFSETQRNKGNFPGRFSGRQFSNSRSEMNVSTLELGDSALYLCASSLVQREGLNEQFFGPGTRLTVL.

This clonotype was seen only a few times. The rearrangement links TRBV4-2 to TRBJ2-1; 15 bases map to TRBD2. The CDR3 is 15 amino acids. V lost 4 bases and J lost 6; bases outside the gene matches: 1. CDR1 and CDR2 from the germline V gene are LGHNA and YNFKEQ. As DNA, the CDR3 is TGTGCCAGCAGCCGGGGACTAGCGGGGGGCAATGAGCAGTTCTTC. Translated: CASSRGLAGGNEQFF.

As to this clonotype: Just one base apart from a much larger clone, this may be a read error. The chain joins TRBV6-1 to TRBJ2-1, with 9 bases identical to TRBD2. The CDR3 contains 14 residues. V lost 8 bases and J lost 0; bases outside the gene matches: 2. Germline V CDR1 and CDR2: MNHNS, SASEGT. The CDR3 sequence: CASRSGSSYNEQFF. DNA for the CDR3: TGTGCCAGCCGTAGCGGGAGCTCCTACAATGAGCAGTTCTTC.

This clonotype occurred a few times. The gene calls are TRBV4-1 and TRBJ2-6; the match to TRBD2 covers 7 bases. Germline CDR1 and CDR2: MGHRA and YSYEKL. The length of the CDR3 is 20 residues. V lost 0 bases and J lost 0; bases outside the gene matches: 11. The chain's CDR3 is CASSQEPWAGVTSGANVLTF. The CDR3 region has the DNA TGCGCCAGCAGCCAAGAACCTTGGGCGGGGGTGACCTCTGGGGCCAACGTCCTGACTTTC.

The chain combines TRBV12-3 or TRBV12-4 with TRBJ2-7; D possibly corresponds to TRBD2 (5 bases). Trimming pared 2 bases from V and 6 bases from J, leaving 11 bases between. The CDR3 has 13 residues. The CDR3 protein is CASSLLLAGEQYF. The CDR3 DNA is TGTGCCAGCAGTTTATTGCTAGCAGGCGAGCAGTACTTC.

This clonotype was observed at least ten times. The chain is built from TRBV4-1 and TRBJ2-1; 7 positions agree with TRBD2. The junction had 14 bases not matched to a gene; V was cut back by 1 base and J by 8 bases. Germline loops: CDR1 MGHRA, CDR2 YSYEKL. CDR3 length: 17 residues. In DNA form, the CDR3 reads TGCGCCAGCAGCCAAGGAGAGAAAGGACTAGACGGATATGAGCAGTTCTTC. Residues: CASSQGEKGLDGYEQFF.

Ten or more counts support this clonotype. This sequence joins TRBV11-1 and TRBJ2-2; 12 bases fit TRBD2. V was pared by 2 bases and J by 0 bases, with 4 bases of the junction left unmatched. This CDR3 comprises 18 residues. CDR1 is SGHAT, CDR2 FQDESV, per germline (reference sequence). CDR3 in amino acids: CASSLLTSGGSNTGELFF. CDR3 in DNA: TGTGCCAGCAGCTTATTGACTAGCGGGGGCTCGAACACCGGGGAGCTGTTTTTT.

This clonotype was found many times. V usage is TRBV4-1 and J usage is TRBJ1-5; D perhaps matches TRBD1 (5 bases). CDR1 and CDR2 (germline): MGHRA, YSYEKL. The V end lost 1 base, the J end lost 6 bases, and 13 bases lay between the germline ends. CDR3 length equals 15 residues. As DNA, the CDR3 is TGCGCCAGCAGCCAAGCCCAGGGTTTCGGTCAGCCCCAGCATTTT. Its protein product is CASSQAQGFGQPQHF.

At least ten counts were recorded for this clonotype. This CDR3 reads CASSLIGRDGEQYF. The CDR3, as DNA: TGTGCCAGCAGCTTAATTGGGCGGGACGGCGAGCAGTACTTC. This rearrangement joins TRBV7-8 to TRBJ2-7; tentatively, D is TRBD2 (6 bases). The CDR3 consists of 14 residues. CDR1 and CDR2 (germline): SGHVS, FQNEAQ. The ends were cut back, 2 bases at V and 6 bases at J, with 14 bases in the middle.

This clonotype was detected only a few times. The CDR3 nucleotides read TGCGCCAGCAGCCAAGAGAGGGAACAGCCCCAGCATTTT. This codes for CASSQEREQPQHF. The chain recombines TRBV4-1 with TRBJ1-5; D ambiguous. CDR3 length: 13 amino acids. The V gene's germline CDR1 is MGHRA and CDR2 YSYEKL. With 0 bases removed from V and 7 bases from J, the gap between germline ends came to 7 bases.

This clonotype appeared a few times. The chain links TRBV2 to TRBJ1-1; D not certain. Trimming left V 6 bases short and J 2 bases short, with 13 bases between. Germline values: CDR1 SNHLY, CDR2 FYNNEI. CDR3 length equals 14 residues. The CDR3 sequence is CASREAEINTEAFF. Written as DNA, the CDR3 is TGTGCCAGCAGGGAGGCGGAGATTAACACTGAAGCTTTCTTT.

The V and J genes are TRBV4-2 and TRBJ2-2; no firm D call. This CDR3 spans 14 amino acids. CDR1 and CDR2 (germline): LGHNA, YNFKEQ. Trimming removed 1 base at V and 4 bases at J, with 7 bases between. In DNA form, the CDR3 reads TGTGCCAGCAGCCAAGGGGTCCTCACCGGGGAGCTGTTTTTT. Translated, it gives CASSQGVLTGELFF.